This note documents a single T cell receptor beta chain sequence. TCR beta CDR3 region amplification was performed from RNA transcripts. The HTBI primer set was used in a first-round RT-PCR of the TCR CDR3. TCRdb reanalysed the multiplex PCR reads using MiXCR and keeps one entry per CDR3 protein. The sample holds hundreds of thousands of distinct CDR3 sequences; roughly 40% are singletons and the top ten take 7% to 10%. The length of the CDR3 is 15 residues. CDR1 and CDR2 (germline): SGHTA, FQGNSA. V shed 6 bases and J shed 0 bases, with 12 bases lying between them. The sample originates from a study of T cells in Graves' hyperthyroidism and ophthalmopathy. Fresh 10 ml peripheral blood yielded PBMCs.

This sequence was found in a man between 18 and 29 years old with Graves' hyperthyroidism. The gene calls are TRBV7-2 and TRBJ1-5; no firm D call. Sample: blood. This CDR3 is CASSPVGDSNQPQHF. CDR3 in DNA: TGTGCCAGCAGTCCGGTTGGGGATAGCAATCAGCCCCAGCATTTT.